This is a list of T cell receptor beta chains from one sample in a study of T cells in Graves' hyperthyroidism and ophthalmopathy. A single record per CDR3 protein comes from TCRdb applying MiXCR to the multiplex PCR reads. The sample consists of about 570,000 distinct CDR3 sequences, about 43% of them appearing once. Sequenced: peripheral blood or thyroid tissue (not recorded which). The source is an adult woman with Graves' disease, either hyperthyroidism or ophthalmopathy (not recorded which). CDR3s include the opening cysteine and the closing phenylalanine or tryptophan. A D gene is named only where the DNA matches it firmly. Some rows mark clone size as missing; the rest say once, few, many or name a class of expanded clone.

CASSSRGVYSNQPQHF TGTGCCAGCTCGTCGCGGGGGGTGTATAGCAATCAGCCCCAGCATTTT . TRBJ1-5 . TRBV6-1
CASSLRWAGGRSGANVLTF TGTGCCAGCAGCTTACGATGGGCCGGAGGACGCTCTGGGGCCAACGTCCTGACTTTC many TRBJ2-6 . TRBV7-2
CATSNKKGEQFF TGTGCCACCAGCAACAAGAAGGGTGAGCAGTTCTTC . TRBJ2-1 . TRBV15
CASSYSGETQYF TGTGCCAGCAGTTACTCGGGAGAGACCCAGTACTTC many TRBJ2-5 . TRBV6-6
CAGSEVLHTNTGELFF TGTGCCGGGAGTGAAGTCCTACACACGAACACCGGGGAGCTGTTTTTT . TRBJ2-2 . TRBV2
CASFGTDNSPLHF TGCGCCAGCTTCGGGACAGATAATTCACCCCTCCACTTT . TRBJ1-6 TRBD1 TRBV10-2
CSVIPGTEIYEQYF TGCAGCGTGATACCCGGGACGGAAATTTACGAGCAGTACTTC many TRBJ2-7 . TRBV29-1
CSARPRDWGYEQYF TGCAGTGCTAGACCTCGGGACTGGGGTTACGAGCAGTACTTC many TRBJ2-7 . TRBV20-1
CASSVGGLFF TGTGCCAGCAGCGTGGGGGGGCTGTTTTTT . TRBJ2-2 . TRBV9
CASSLQALVSGNTIYF TGTGCCAGCAGCCTCCAAGCCCTGGTCTCTGGAAACACCATATATTTT . TRBJ1-3 . TRBV7-9
CAISASRGGDTEAFF TGTGCCATCAGTGCGAGCAGGGGAGGGGACACTGAAGCTTTCTTT . TRBJ1-1 . TRBV10-3
CATSRSRAVSGANVLTF TGTGCCACCAGCAGGTCGAGGGCTGTCTCCGGGGCCAACGTCCTGACTTTC . TRBJ2-6 . TRBV15
CASSFHGGYDYTF TGTGCCAGCAGCTTTCACGGGGGCTACGACTACACCTTC . TRBJ1-2 . TRBV5-4
CASSMDRVSGELFF TGCGCCAGCAGCATGGACAGGGTCTCTGGGGAGCTGTTTTTT . TRBJ2-2 TRBD1 TRBV5-1
CASSLQGTRGYTF TGCGCCAGCAGCTTACAGGGGACGCGGGGCTACACCTTC . TRBJ1-2 TRBD1 TRBV5-1
CASSLHPGEKLFF TGTGCCAGCAGCTTACATCCGGGGGAAAAACTGTTTTTT . TRBJ1-4 . TRBV7-2
CAWSVGDGYEQYF TGTGCCTGGAGTGTTGGAGACGGCTACGAGCAGTACTTC . TRBJ2-7 . TRBV30
CASSLDRGIGYGYTF TGTGCCAGCAGCTTAGATCGGGGGATCGGCTATGGCTACACCTTC many TRBJ1-2 . TRBV7-9
CASSIELASNQPQHF TGTGCCAGTAGTATAGAACTGGCTAGCAATCAGCCCCAGCATTTT many TRBJ1-5 . TRBV19
CASSLLAGLKTYEQYF TGTGCCAGCAGTTTATTAGCTGGGTTGAAGACCTACGAGCAGTACTTC . TRBJ2-7 . TRBV27